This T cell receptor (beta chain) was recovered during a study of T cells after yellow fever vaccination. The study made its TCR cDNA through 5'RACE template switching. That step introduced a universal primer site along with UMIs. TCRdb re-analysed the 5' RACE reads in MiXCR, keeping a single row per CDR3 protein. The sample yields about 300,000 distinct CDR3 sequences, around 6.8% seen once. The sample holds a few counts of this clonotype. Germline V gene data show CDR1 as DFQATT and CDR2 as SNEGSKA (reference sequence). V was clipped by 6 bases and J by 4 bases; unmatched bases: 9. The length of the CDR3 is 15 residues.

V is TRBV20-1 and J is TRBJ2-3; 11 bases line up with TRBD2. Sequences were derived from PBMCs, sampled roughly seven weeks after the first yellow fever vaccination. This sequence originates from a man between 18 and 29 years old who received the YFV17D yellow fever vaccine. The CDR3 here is CSALLAGARPDTQYF. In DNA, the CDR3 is TGCAGTGCCCTACTAGCGGGGGCCAGACCAGATACGCAGTATTTT.